Each of the 5 T cell receptor beta chains below was sequenced from the same sample in a study of blood T cell repertoires in COVID-19 (dated by TCRdb to about 2020). Preparation of the library involved the immunoSEQ multiplex PCR assay. TCRdb took this table from immuneACCESS and kept in-frame rearrangements with V and J called. Such tables lack part of the clones; where checked against another copy, unresolved V genes explain under half of the gap, and the rest is unexplained. The table for this sample lists roughly 150,000 clones; 90% to 95% of them were counted only once. In total, the top ten clones hold roughly 2% of the sample. The sample was peripheral blood. The source is a woman aged 60-70 years with COVID-19, enrolled during active disease.

The chain recombines TRBV7-2 with TRBJ2-7; D remains unclear. The length of the CDR3 is 13 residues. CDR1 is SGHTA, CDR2 FQGNSA, per germline. V gave up 5 bases and J gave up 4 bases, with 12 bases separating them. CDR3 sequence reads: CASSPFTDYEQYF. In DNA form, the CDR3 reads TGTGCCAGCAGCCCCTTCACAGATTACGAGCAGTACTTC.

The chain carries TRBV3-1 (or the pseudogene TRBV3-2) and TRBJ2-3, with no clear D. The CDR3 runs to 13 residues. CDR1 and CDR2 (germline): LGHDT, YNNKEL (reference sequence). V was trimmed by 3 bases and J by 2 bases, leaving 6 bases between them. CDR3 DNA: TGTGCCAGCAGCCAGGAGATCACAGATACGCAGTATTTT. It codes for CASSQEITDTQYF.

The chain recombines TRBV5-8 with TRBJ1-5, with 7 positions matching TRBD1. The trim removed 3 bases at V and 1 base at J, leaving 1 base unmatched. This CDR3 has 14 residues. Per germline, CDR1 SGHTS and CDR2 YDEGEE. CDR3 protein: CASSSQGSNQPQHF. The CDR3 nucleotides are TGTGCCAGCAGCTCACAGGGGAGCAATCAGCCCCAGCATTTT.

This clone was seen once. The gene calls are TRBV5-8 and TRBJ1-2, with TRBD1 as a possible D gene (6 bases). V gave up 4 bases and J gave up 8 bases, with 15 bases separating them. CDR1 SGHTS and CDR2 YDEGEE come from the germline V gene. The CDR3 is 13 amino acids. This CDR3 is CASSPWTVQGYTF. The CDR3 nucleotides are TGTGCCAGCAGCCCCTGGACAGTCCAAGGCTACACCTTC. Combining the CDR3 with reference TRBV5-8 and TRBJ1-2 gives the whole variable domain EAGVTQSPTHLIKTRGQQATLRCSPISGHTSVYWYQQALGLGLQFLLWYDEGEERNRGNFPPRFSGRQFPNYSSELNVNALELEDSALYLCASSPWTVQGYTFGSGTRLTVV.

The chain combines TRBV6-2 or TRBV6-3 with TRBJ2-2; 14 nucleotides match TRBD2. Trimming took 5 bases from V and 2 from J; bases not matched to a gene: 10. The CDR3 is made up of 19 amino acids. The germline gives CDR1 MNHEY, CDR2 SVGEGT. This chain's CDR3 is CASSINGLAGGFNTGELFF. In DNA form, the CDR3 reads TGTGCCAGCAGTATTAATGGACTAGCGGGGGGCTTTAACACCGGGGAGCTGTTTTTT.